Included here is one T cell receptor (beta chain) sequence, with context. These data belong to a study of blood T cell repertoires in COVID-19. About the study: Sources were T cells, B-cell-depleted T cells, or PBMCs; the material itself was cDNA or gDNA.

Original processing notes: Estimated nucleated cell counts came from reference gene primer amplification. This table comes from immunoSEQ multiplex PCR, and its TCRdb copy is limited to in-frame clones, with some not included. That table supplies the V and J calls and clone size; D and trimming were determined from the DNA. This table holds some 340,000 clones, 83% found once. The germline V gene encodes CDR1 LGHDT and CDR2 YNNKEL (reference sequence). The CDR3 consists of 17 residues. The V and J ends lost 1 base and 0 bases, in that order; junction bases with no gene match: 9. Allocation to cohorts depended on clinical history reported by the participants.

The source is a woman aged 50 to 65 who had recovered from COVID-19. The gene calls are TRBV3-1 (or the pseudogene TRBV3-2) and TRBJ2-7, with TRBD2 matching over 7 bases. The sequenced sample consisted of PBMCs or T cells enriched from blood (not recorded which). The CDR3 region has the DNA TGTGCCAGCAGCCAAGGATTTGGGGGGGACGGCTCCTACGAGCAGTACTTC. Amino acids: CASSQGFGGDGSYEQYF.